Listed below are T cell receptor beta chains from one sample, sequenced in a study of PD-1 blockade in classical Hodgkin lymphoma. Repertoires were generated with immunoSEQ multiplex PCR, while TCRdb's copy carries only in-frame clones and drops some. The profile shows around 20,000 clones, around 70% of them singletons. Here the sequenced sample was peripheral blood mononuclear cells (PBMCs), taken before the second cycle of nivolumab. These receptors came from a human donor with classical Hodgkin lymphoma. The CDR3 runs from the conserved cysteine through the conserved F or W.

len	v_gene	CDR3aa
20	TRBV5-8	CASSPHPGGRTSGGTGELFF
15	TRBV18	CASSPGASEADTQYF
16	TRBV11-1	CASTDRETSNTGELFF
16	TRBV4-1	CASSHPGTTLFYEQYF
15	TRBV19	CASSPERGSYNEQFF
13	TRBV5-4	CASSAASYNEQFF
11	TRBV27	CASSWRFTQYF
16	TRBV18	CASSPQAGDRNSPLHF
15	TRBV7-9	CASSRPAGGAGEQYF
15	TRBV28	CASSLPTEHTDTQYF
14	TRBV30	CAWSVAHPTGELFF
15	TRBV9	CASSVGSGRQDTQYF
18	TRBV27	CASRLGPLAASSYNEQFF
15	TRBV5-1	CASSLAGTISYEQYF
13	TRBV10-3	CAISERPQAEQYF
15	TRBV5-1	CASSLESGVKETQYF
14	TRBV5-1	CASSPLGYNYEQYF
16	TRBV7-6	CASSKLIQGAVGELFF
19	TRBV28	CASSFSGLAAGGLTDTQYF
12	TRBV11-2	CASSLGTQPQHF
15	TRBV6-1	CASSTMGQGAGELFF
16	TRBV12-5	CASGFGTGSWRDTQYF
14	TRBV6-5	CASSYSGVAYGYTF
15	TRBV9	CASSASRGAAYEQYF
13	TRBV2	CASKTGVADTQYF
14	TRBV5-6	CASSSAGSLYEQYF
13	TRBV6-5	CASSYVQGHEQYF
14	TRBV7-7	CASSSTPSSYGYTF
14	TRBV6-6	CASRDRDKNTEAFF
15	TRBV11-2	CASSLGRDHPYEQYF
13	TRBV5-8	CASIAPNTGELFF
15	TRBV4-1	CASSQGVLASYEQYF
15	TRBV19	CASSRLAGGYNEQFF
16	TRBV7-8	CASSRTSGRTTGELFF
13	TRBV13	CASSLGQTYEQYF
13	TRBV11-2	CASSLAREIEQFF
14	TRBV27	CASSFGRSSYEQYF
14	TRBV18	CASSLQGYQETQYF
15	TRBV11-2	CASSLHGSSGNTIYF
15	TRBV19	CASSEASGIVYEQYF
15	TRBV10-2	CASSEVSGWTGELFF
13	TRBV7-6	CASSLWDYNEQFF
15	TRBV7-8	CASSLRGGLADTQYF
16	TRBV4-2	CASSQAASGLVYEQYF
11	TRBV18	CASSLGQGQYF
14	TRBV7-9	CASSRQGVNTEAFF
12	TRBV7-4	CASSLLLDTQYF
12	TRBV7-6	CASSLAEETQYF
13	TRBV29-1	CSVADSGANVLTF
15	TRBV5-6	CASSLDGVSNQPQHF
14	TRBV2	CASSGSGVWETQYF
10	TRBV29-1	CSVRYTEAFF
17	TRBV27	CASSLAASGEQVGELFF
16	TRBV2	CASSEALTSGSNEQYF
14	TRBV19	CASSTRTGDFEQYF
14	TRBV6-5	CASSYTLAGDTQYF
15	TRBV9	CASSLAGGPFYEQFF
15	TRBV28	CASSLTASGSYEQYF
15	TRBV5-6	CASSPDGVHWDEAFF
14	TRBV19	CASSIVAERGTQYF